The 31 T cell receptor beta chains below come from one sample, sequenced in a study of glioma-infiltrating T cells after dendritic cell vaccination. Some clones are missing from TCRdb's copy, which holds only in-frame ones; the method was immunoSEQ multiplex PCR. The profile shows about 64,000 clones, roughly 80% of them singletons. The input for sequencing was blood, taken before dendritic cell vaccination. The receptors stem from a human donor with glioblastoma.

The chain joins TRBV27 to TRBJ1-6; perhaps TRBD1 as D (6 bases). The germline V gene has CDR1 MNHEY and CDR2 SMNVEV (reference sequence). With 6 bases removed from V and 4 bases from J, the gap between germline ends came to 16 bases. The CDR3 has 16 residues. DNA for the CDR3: TGTGCCAGCAGCCCTCTGGGGGCAATTTATAATTCACCCCTCCACTTT. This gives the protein CASSPLGAIYNSPLHF.

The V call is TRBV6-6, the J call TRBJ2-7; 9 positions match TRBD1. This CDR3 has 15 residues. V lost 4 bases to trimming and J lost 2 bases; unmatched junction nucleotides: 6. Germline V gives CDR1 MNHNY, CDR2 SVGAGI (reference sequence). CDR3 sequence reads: CASSSTGGRTYEQYF. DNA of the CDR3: TGTGCCAGCAGTTCTACAGGGGGCCGCACCTACGAGCAGTACTTC.

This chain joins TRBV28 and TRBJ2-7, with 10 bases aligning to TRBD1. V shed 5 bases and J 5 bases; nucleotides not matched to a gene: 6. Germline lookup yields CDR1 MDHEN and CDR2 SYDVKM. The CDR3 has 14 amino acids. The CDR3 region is CASSPGQGFNEQYF. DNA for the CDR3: TGTGCCAGCAGTCCGGGACAGGGGTTTAACGAGCAGTACTTC.

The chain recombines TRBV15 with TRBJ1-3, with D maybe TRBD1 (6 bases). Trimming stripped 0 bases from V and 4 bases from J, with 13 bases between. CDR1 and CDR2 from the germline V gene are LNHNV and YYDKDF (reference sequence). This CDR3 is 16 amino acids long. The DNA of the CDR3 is TGTGCCACCAGCAGAGATTGGGGGCCGGAGGGAAACACCATATATTTT. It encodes CATSRDWGPEGNTIYF.

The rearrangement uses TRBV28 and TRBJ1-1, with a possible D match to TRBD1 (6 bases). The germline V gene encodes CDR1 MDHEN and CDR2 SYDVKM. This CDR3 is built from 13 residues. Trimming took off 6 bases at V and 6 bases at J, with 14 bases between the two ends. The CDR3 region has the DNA TGTGCCAGCAGGATCGGACAGAAACCTGAAGCTTTCTTT. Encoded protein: CASRIGQKPEAFF.

The chain's CDR3 is CASSLPGGERNIQYF. CDR3 in DNA: TGCGCCAGCAGCTTGCCCGGGGGAGAAAGAAACATTCAGTACTTC. The chain has TRBV5-1 and TRBJ2-4; TRBD2 might be the D (6 bases). The CDR3 length is 15 residues. The V gene lost 1 base and the J gene lost 6 bases, with 14 bases spanning the gap. Germline assignment: CDR1 SGHRS and CDR2 YFSETQ.

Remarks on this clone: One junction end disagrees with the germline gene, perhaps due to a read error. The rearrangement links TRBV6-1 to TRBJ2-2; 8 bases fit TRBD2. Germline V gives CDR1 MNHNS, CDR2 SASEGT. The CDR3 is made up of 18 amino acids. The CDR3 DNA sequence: TGTGCCAGCAGTGAAGCGCAACGAGCTAGCGGGCGTTACGGGGAGCCGTTTTTT. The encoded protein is CASSEAQRASGRYGEPFF.

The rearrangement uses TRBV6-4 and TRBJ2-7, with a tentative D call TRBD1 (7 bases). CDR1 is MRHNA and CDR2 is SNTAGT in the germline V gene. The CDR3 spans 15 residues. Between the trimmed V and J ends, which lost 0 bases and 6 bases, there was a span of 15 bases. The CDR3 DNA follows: TGTGCCAGCAGTGACTCGAGACAGGGAGGATTCGAGCAGTACTTC. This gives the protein CASSDSRQGGFEQYF.

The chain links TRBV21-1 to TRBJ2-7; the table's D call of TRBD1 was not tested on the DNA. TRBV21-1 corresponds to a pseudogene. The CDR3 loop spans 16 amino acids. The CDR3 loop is CASSKDPDTSSYEQYF. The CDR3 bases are TGTGCCAGCAGCAAAGATCCGGACACCTCTTCCTACGAGCAGTACTTC.

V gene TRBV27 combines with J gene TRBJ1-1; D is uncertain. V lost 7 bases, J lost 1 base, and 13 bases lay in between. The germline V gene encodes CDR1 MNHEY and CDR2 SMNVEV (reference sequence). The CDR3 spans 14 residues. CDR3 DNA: TGTGCCAGCAAGAGTATAGGAGGGAACACTGAAGCTTTCTTT. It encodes CASKSIGGNTEAFF.

CDR3 protein: CASSIDRANTEAFF. Here the CDR3 DNA reads TGTGCCAGTAGTATTGACAGAGCGAACACTGAAGCTTTCTTT. This chain links TRBV19 with TRBJ1-1, with D tentatively TRBD1 (5 bases). Deletions cut 3 bases from V and 1 base from J, with 9 bases between. Germline V CDR1 and CDR2: LNHDA, SQIVND (reference sequence). The length of the CDR3 is 14 residues.

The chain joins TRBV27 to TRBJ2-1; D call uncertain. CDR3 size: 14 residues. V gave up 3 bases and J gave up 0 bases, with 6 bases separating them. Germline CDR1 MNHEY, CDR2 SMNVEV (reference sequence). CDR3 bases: TGTGCCAGCAGTTTGGCCAGCTCCTACAATGAGCAGTTCTTC. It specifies CASSLASSYNEQFF.

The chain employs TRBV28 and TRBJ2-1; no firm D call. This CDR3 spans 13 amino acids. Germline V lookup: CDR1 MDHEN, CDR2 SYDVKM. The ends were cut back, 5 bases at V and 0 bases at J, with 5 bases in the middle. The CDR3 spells CASSKYSYNEQFF. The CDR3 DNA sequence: TGTGCCAGCAGTAAATACTCCTACAATGAGCAGTTCTTC.

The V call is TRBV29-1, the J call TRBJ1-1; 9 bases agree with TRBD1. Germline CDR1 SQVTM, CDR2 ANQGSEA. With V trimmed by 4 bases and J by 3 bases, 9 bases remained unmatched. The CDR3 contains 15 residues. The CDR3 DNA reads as TGCAGCGTTGCTCGTTCCGGGACAGGGCACACTGAAGCTTTCTTT. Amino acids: CSVARSGTGHTEAFF.

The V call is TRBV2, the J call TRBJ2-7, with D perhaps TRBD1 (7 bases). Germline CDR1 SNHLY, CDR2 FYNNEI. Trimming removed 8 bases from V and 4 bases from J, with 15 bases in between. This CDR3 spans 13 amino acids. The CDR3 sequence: CASGLTGRYEQYF. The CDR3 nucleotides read TGTGCCAGCGGACTGACAGGGAGGTACGAGCAGTACTTC.

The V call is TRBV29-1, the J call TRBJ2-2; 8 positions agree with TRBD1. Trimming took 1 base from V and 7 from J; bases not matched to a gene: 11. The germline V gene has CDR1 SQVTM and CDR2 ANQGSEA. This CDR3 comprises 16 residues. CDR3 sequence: CSVEGPPTGAVGELFF. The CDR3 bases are TGCAGCGTTGAAGGCCCCCCGACAGGGGCGGTCGGGGAGCTGTTTTTT.

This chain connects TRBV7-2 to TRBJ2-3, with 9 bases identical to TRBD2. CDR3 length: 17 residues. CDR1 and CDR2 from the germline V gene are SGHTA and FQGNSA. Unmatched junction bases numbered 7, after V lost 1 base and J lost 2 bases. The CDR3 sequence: CASSLVGGLASTDTQYF. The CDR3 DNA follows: TGTGCCAGCAGCTTAGTAGGGGGACTAGCCTCCACAGATACGCAGTATTTT.

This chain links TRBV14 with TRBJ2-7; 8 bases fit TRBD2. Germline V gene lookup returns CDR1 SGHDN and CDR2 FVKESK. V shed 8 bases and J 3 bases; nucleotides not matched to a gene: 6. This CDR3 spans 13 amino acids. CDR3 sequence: CASCPGGGYEQYF. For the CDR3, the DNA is TGTGCCAGCTGCCCCGGGGGGGGCTACGAGCAGTACTTC.

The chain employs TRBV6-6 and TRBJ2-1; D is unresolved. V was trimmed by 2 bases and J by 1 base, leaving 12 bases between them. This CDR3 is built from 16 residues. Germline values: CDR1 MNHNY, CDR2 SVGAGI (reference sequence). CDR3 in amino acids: CASSYARVESYNEQFF. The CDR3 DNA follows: TGTGCCAGCAGTTACGCTCGGGTAGAGTCCTACAATGAGCAGTTCTTC.

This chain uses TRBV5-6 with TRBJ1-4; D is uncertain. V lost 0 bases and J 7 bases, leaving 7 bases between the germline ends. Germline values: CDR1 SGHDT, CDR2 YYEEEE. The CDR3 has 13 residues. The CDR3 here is CASSLAVVEKLFF. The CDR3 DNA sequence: TGTGCCAGCAGCTTGGCCGTCGTTGAAAAACTGTTTTTT.

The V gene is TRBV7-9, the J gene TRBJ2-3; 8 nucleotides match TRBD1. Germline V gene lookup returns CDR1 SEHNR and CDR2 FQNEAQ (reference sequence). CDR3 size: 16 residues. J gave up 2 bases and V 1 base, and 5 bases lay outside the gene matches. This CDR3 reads CASSLGAGGSTDTQYF. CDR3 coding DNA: TGTGCCAGCAGCTTAGGGGCAGGGGGCTCCACAGATACGCAGTATTTT.

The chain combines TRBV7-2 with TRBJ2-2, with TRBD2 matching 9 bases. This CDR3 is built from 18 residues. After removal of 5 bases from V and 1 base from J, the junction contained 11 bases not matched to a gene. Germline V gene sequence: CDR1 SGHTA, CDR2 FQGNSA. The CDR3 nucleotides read TGTGCCAGCAGCCCCCAACTCGTGACTAGCGGGAACACCGGGGAGCTGTTTTTT. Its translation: CASSPQLVTSGNTGELFF.

DNA for the CDR3: TGTGCCAGCAGAATAGCGGGGGGGCTTATGGATGAGCAGTTCTTC. This translates into CASRIAGGLMDEQFF. This sequence joins TRBV6-1 and TRBJ2-1, with 11 bases aligning to TRBD2. The V segment lost 6 bases and the J segment 8 bases; nucleotides outside the gene matches: 9. Germline V gene lookup returns CDR1 MNHNS and CDR2 SASEGT. The CDR3 has 15 residues.

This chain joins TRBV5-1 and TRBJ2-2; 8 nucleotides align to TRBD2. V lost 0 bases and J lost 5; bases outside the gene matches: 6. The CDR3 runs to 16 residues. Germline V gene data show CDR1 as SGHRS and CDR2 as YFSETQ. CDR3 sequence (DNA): TGCGCCAGCAGCTTGGCCGGGGGGGTACGGACCGGGGAGCTGTTTTTT. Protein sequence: CASSLAGGVRTGELFF. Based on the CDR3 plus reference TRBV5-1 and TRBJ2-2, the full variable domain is KAGVTQTPRYLIKTRGQQVTLSCSPISGHRSVSWYQQTPGQGLQFLFEYFSETQRNKGNFPGRFSGRQFSNSRSEMNVSTLELGDSALYLCASSLAGGVRTGELFFGEGSRLTVL.

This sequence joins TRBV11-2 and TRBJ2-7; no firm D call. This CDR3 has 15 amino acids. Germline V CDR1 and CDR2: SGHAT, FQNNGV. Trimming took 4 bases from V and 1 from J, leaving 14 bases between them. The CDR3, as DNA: TGTGCCAGCAGCTACAGTGTCGCCCCGTCCTACGAGCAGTACTTC. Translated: CASSYSVAPSYEQYF.

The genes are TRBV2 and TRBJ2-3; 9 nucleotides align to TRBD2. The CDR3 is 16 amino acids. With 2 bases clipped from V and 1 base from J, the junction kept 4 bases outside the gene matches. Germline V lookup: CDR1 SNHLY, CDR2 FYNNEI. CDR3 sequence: CASSEKRGAGTDTQYF. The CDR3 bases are TGTGCCAGCAGTGAAAAGCGGGGGGCGGGCACAGATACGCAGTATTTT. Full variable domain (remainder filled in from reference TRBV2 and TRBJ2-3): EPEVTQTPSHQVTQMGQEVILRCVPISNHLYFYWYRQILGQKVEFLVSFYNNEISEKSEIFDDQFSVERPDGSNFTLKIRSTKLEDSAMYFCASSEKRGAGTDTQYFGPGTRLTVL.

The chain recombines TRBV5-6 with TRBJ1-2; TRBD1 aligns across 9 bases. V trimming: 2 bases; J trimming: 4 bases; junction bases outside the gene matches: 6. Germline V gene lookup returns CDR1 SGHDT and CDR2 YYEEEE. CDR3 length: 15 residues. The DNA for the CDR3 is TGTGCCAGCAGCTTTCGGGACAGGGAACTCTATGGCTACACCTTC. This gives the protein CASSFRDRELYGYTF.

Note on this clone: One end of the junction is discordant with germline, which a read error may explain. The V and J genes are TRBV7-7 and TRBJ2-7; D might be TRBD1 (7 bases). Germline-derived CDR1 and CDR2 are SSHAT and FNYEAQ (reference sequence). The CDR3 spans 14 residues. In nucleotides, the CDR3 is TGTGCTAGCAGCTTAGCGGAGACAGGGCACGAGCAGTACTTC. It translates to CASSLAETGHEQYF.

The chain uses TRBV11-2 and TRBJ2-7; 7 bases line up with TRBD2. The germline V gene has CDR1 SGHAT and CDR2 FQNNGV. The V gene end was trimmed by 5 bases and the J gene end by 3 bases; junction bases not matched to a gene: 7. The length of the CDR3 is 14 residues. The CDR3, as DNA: TGTGCCAGCAGCCCGCTGGCGGGGGTCTACGAGCAGTACTTC. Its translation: CASSPLAGVYEQYF.

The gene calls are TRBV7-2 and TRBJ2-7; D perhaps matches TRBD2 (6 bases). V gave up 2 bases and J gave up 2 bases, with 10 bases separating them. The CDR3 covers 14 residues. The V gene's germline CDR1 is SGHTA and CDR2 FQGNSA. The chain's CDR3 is CASSLRGMAYEQYF. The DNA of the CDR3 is TGTGCCAGCAGCTTACGGGGGATGGCCTACGAGCAGTACTTC.

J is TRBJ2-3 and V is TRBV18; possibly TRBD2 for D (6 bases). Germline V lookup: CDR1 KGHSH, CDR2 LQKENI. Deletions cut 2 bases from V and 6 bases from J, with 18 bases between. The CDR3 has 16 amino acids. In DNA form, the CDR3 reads TGTGCCAGCTCACCAACGACTAGTGTTTCTGGGGATACGCAGTATTTT. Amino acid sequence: CASSPTTSVSGDTQYF.